The 23 T cell receptor beta chains in this list originate from one sample, sequenced in a study of regulatory T cells in long-lasting Graves disease. Time point in this sample: persistent/refractory GD, antithyroid drugs over 5 years with positive TRAb. From PBMCs, RNA was extracted and then used to make the TCR library. Through Arm-PCR of CDR3 regions and iRepertoire HTBI primers, TCR beta libraries were built. TCRdb re-analysed the multiplex PCR reads in MiXCR, keeping a single row per CDR3 protein. Of approximately 690,000 distinct CDR3 sequences listed, about 30% are singletons. The starting material was peripheral blood mononuclear cells (PBMCs), obtained when the disease was refractory, from a patient treated with antithyroid drugs. These receptor sequences come from a female donor with Graves disease.

This clonotype was detected many times. The J gene is TRBJ2-5, the V gene TRBV7-3; D is unclear. The CDR3 extends over 13 amino acids. Germline V CDR1 and CDR2: SGHTA, FQGTGA. Between the trimmed V and J ends, which lost 5 bases and 4 bases, there was a span of 11 bases. The DNA for the CDR3 is TGTGCCAGCAGCCAAAGGGAAGGAGAGACCCAGTACTTC. This codes for CASSQREGETQYF.

This clonotype has only a few counts. The genes are TRBV25-1 and TRBJ2-2; D gene ambiguous. The CDR3 runs 15 residues. Per the germline V gene, CDR1 is MGHDK and CDR2 is SYGVNS. Trimming removed 9 bases from V and 2 bases from J, with 16 bases in between. CDR3 amino acids: CASGDTTSNTGELFF. Written as DNA, the CDR3 is TGTGCCAGTGGCGACACGACCTCAAACACCGGGGAGCTGTTTTTT.

In its sample, this clonotype was seen many times. The chain couples TRBV12-3 or TRBV12-4 to TRBJ2-2, with D uncertain. The CDR3 runs to 14 residues. V was cut by 3 bases and J by 2 bases, with 7 bases left in between. CDR3 bases: TGTGCCAGCAGTTTCCAACGCAACACCGGGGAGCTGTTTTTT. Protein product: CASSFQRNTGELFF.

The rearrangement joins TRBV6-2 or TRBV6-3 to TRBJ2-7; D is possibly TRBD1 (5 bases). This CDR3 comprises 15 residues. In germline, CDR1 is MNHEY, CDR2 SVGEGT. Trimming cost V 1 base and J 6 bases, with 16 bases left between them. CDR3 DNA sequence: TGTGCCAGCAGTTACTTTGGACACCCCCCTTCCGAGCAGTACTTC. This gives the protein CASSYFGHPPSEQYF.

This clonotype was seen a handful of times. The rearrangement joins TRBV10-3 to TRBJ1-1, with a possible D match to TRBD1 (5 bases). Germline CDR1 and CDR2: ENHRY and SYGVKD. The CDR3 covers 14 residues. The V gene lost 8 bases and the J gene lost 1 base, with 14 bases spanning the gap. The CDR3 loop is CAIQSGGWNTEAFF. CDR3 DNA: TGTGCCATCCAGAGCGGGGGGTGGAACACTGAAGCTTTCTTT.

The gene calls are TRBV7-9 and TRBJ2-5; 13 bases are a match to TRBD2. From germline, CDR1 is SEHNR and CDR2 FQNEAQ (reference sequence). Losses at the gene ends were 2 bases for V and 2 bases for J; bases not matched to a gene: 14. The length of the CDR3 is 20 residues. CDR3 nucleotides: TGTGCCAGCAGCTTATTTTCTCCGGGGACTAGCGGGACGGTACAAGAGACCCAGTACTTC. This gives the protein CASSLFSPGTSGTVQETQYF.

This clonotype was observed a handful of times. The chain carries TRBV4-2 and TRBJ2-4; D not resolved. Germline V gene lookup returns CDR1 LGHNA and CDR2 YNFKEQ. Between the trimmed V and J ends, which lost 0 bases and 4 bases, there was a span of 10 bases. CDR3 length: 15 residues. The CDR3 reads CASSQEGGEKNIQYF. The CDR3 DNA sequence: TGTGCCAGCAGCCAAGAAGGTGGTGAGAAAAACATTCAGTACTTC.

There are a few counts of this clonotype. This chain connects TRBV7-8 to TRBJ2-7, with D tentatively TRBD1 (5 bases). Deletions cut 8 bases from V and 5 bases from J, with 22 bases between. From germline, CDR1 is SGHVS and CDR2 FQNEAQ. CDR3 length: 15 amino acids. In nucleotides, the CDR3 is TGTGCCAGCGGATCTCGAGCAGGGAACTTCGACGAGCAGTACTTC. Translation: CASGSRAGNFDEQYF.

This clonotype was found many times. The chain links TRBV20-1 to TRBJ2-7, with a tentative D call TRBD2 (6 bases). The V gene's germline CDR1 is DFQATT and CDR2 SNEGSKA (reference sequence). The CDR3 is 12 amino acids. The V end lost 6 bases, the J end lost 3 bases, and 12 bases lay between the germline ends. The CDR3 DNA reads TGCAGTGCAGAAAATAGCGGCTACGAGCAGTACTTC. Its translation: CSAENSGYEQYF.

The gene calls are TRBV20-1 and TRBJ1-1; D is undetermined. The CDR3 has 13 residues. Germline V gene sequence: CDR1 DFQATT, CDR2 SNEGSKA (reference sequence). V dropped 5 bases and J dropped 4 bases, with 14 bases sitting between them. The DNA of the CDR3 is TGCAGTGCTTCGGTGCGGGAGGGCACTGAAGCTTTCTTT. Amino acids: CSASVREGTEAFF.

V is TRBV18 and J is TRBJ1-4, with D hard to call. Trimming cost V 3 bases and J 4 bases, with 12 bases left between them. Germline CDR1 is KGHSH and CDR2 is LQKENI. This CDR3 has 15 residues. This CDR3 is CASSPGQVINEKLFF. As DNA, the CDR3 is TGTGCCAGCTCACCGGGCCAGGTGATTAATGAAAAACTGTTTTTT.

The chain employs TRBV3-1 and TRBJ2-7; D gene unclear. V lost 1 base and J 3 bases, leaving 16 bases between the germline ends. The CDR3 totals 16 residues. Per germline, CDR1 LGHDT and CDR2 YNNKEL (reference sequence). The CDR3 spells CASSQGFRLLVYEQYF. The CDR3 bases are TGTGCCAGCAGCCAAGGATTCAGACTCTTAGTCTACGAGCAGTACTTC.

This sequence joins TRBV11-2 and TRBJ1-1; no clear D. Germline assignment: CDR1 SGHAT and CDR2 FQNNGV. Between the trimmed V and J ends, which lost 5 bases and 0 bases, there was a span of 13 bases. There are 15 residues in the CDR3. CDR3 in DNA: TGTGCCAGCAGCCCCACCCAGTTCATGAACACTGAAGCTTTCTTT. Amino acid sequence: CASSPTQFMNTEAFF. Full variable domain (missing parts from reference TRBV11-2 and TRBJ1-1): EAGVAQSPRYKIIEKRQSVAFWCNPISGHATLYWYQQILGQGPKLLIQFQNNGVVDDSQLPKDRFSAERLKGVDSTLKIQPAKLEDSAVYLCASSPTQFMNTEAFFGQGTRLTVV.

This chain connects TRBV14 to TRBJ2-7; 9 bases line up with TRBD2. V was clipped by 3 bases and J by 3 bases; unmatched bases: 9. There are 16 residues in the CDR3. Germline V gene data show CDR1 as SGHDN and CDR2 as FVKESK. CDR3 region: CASSQGTSGLYYEQYF. The CDR3 nucleotides read TGTGCCAGCAGCCAGGGAACTAGCGGGCTTTACTACGAGCAGTACTTC.

This clonotype was observed a handful of times. The chain uses TRBV5-8 and TRBJ1-1; 7 bases line up with TRBD1. V shed 5 bases and J 6 bases; nucleotides not matched to a gene: 10. Germline V gene sequence: CDR1 SGHTS, CDR2 YDEGEE. The CDR3 is 14 amino acids. This CDR3 is CASRGAGGASEAFF. Written as DNA, the CDR3 is TGTGCCAGCAGGGGCGCAGGGGGGGCTTCTGAAGCTTTCTTT. The complete variable domain, with remaining parts taken from reference TRBV5-8 and TRBJ1-1, reads EAGVTQSPTHLIKTRGQQATLRCSPISGHTSVYWYQQALGLGLQFLLWYDEGEERNRGNFPPRFSGRQFPNYSSELNVNALELEDSALYLCASRGAGGASEAFFGQGTRLTVV.

The chain has TRBV11-2 and TRBJ1-1, with a weak D call TRBD1 (5 bases). The V and J ends lost 4 bases and 9 bases respectively, with 15 bases between them. CDR3 length: 13 amino acids. Looked up from germline, CDR1 is SGHAT and CDR2 is FQNNGV. The CDR3 coding sequence is TGTGCCAGCAGCTCGACAGCGCTGTCCCAAGCTTTCTTT. Encoded protein: CASSSTALSQAFF.

This clonotype was counted a few times. The V gene is TRBV30, the J gene TRBJ1-1, with D maybe TRBD1 (6 bases). This CDR3 is 13 amino acids long. Trimming took off 3 bases at V and 3 bases at J, with 11 bases between the two ends. Looked up from germline, CDR1 is GTSNPN and CDR2 is SVGIG (reference sequence). CDR3 residues: CAWRDSSYTEAFF. The CDR3 nucleotides read TGTGCCTGGAGGGACAGTTCGTACACTGAAGCTTTCTTT.

This clonotype appeared a few times. The chain combines TRBV5-4 with TRBJ1-6; D ambiguous. Trimming pared 4 bases from V and 8 bases from J, leaving 10 bases between. The CDR3 runs to 13 residues. Germline CDR1 reads SGHNT; CDR2 reads YYREEE (reference sequence). The CDR3 DNA sequence: TGTGCCAGCAGCCGGGAGTCGGATTCACCCCTCCACTTT. It specifies CASSRESDSPLHF.

This sequence joins TRBV9 and TRBJ1-2, with TRBD1 matching 7 bases. Trimming cost V 0 bases and J 8 bases; bases outside gene matches: 7. Germline V lookup: CDR1 SGDLS, CDR2 YYNGEE. The CDR3 loop spans 14 amino acids. CDR3 sequence (DNA): TGTGCCAGCAGCGTAGCTGTGACAGGGAAAGGCTACACCTTC. Its protein is CASSVAVTGKGYTF.

V gene TRBV10-3 combines with J gene TRBJ2-7; 9 bases fit TRBD2. V lost 3 bases and J lost 5; bases outside the gene matches: 8. Germline values: CDR1 ENHRY, CDR2 SYGVKD. The CDR3 loop spans 15 amino acids. The CDR3 DNA follows: TGTGCCATCAGTGATCTAGCGGGGATAAAGGACGAGCAGTACTTC. It specifies CAISDLAGIKDEQYF.

Points on this clonotype: One end of the junction is discordant with germline, which a read error may explain. This sequence joins TRBV7-3 and TRBJ2-7, with a possible D match to TRBD2 (5 bases). This CDR3 is built from 16 residues. Per germline, CDR1 SGHTA and CDR2 FQGTGA. CDR3 nucleotides: TGTGCCTGCAGCTTAACCAAAAGGACGGACTTGGCCGAGCAGTACTTC. Translated: CACSLTKRTDLAEQYF. Full variable domain (rest looked up from reference TRBV7-3 and TRBJ2-7): GAGVSQTPSNKVTEKGKYVELRCDPISGHTALYWYRQSLGQGPEFLIYFQGTGAADDSGLPNDRFFAVRPEGSVSTLKIQRTERGDSAVYLCACSLTKRTDLAEQYFGPGTRLTVT.

This clonotype appeared many times. The chain links TRBV2 to TRBJ1-6; D remains unclear. Trimming removed 6 bases from V and 7 bases from J, with 16 bases in between. The germline V gene encodes CDR1 SNHLY and CDR2 FYNNEI. CDR3 length: 15 amino acids. The CDR3 DNA sequence: TGTGCCAGCAGCCCCGGGAGGGCCCGAAATTCACCCCTCCACTTT. This translates into CASSPGRARNSPLHF.

This clonotype showed up just a few times. J is TRBJ2-7 and V is TRBV6-1, with 16 bases identical to TRBD2. This CDR3 has 18 residues. Germline V gives CDR1 MNHNS, CDR2 SASEGT. V dropped 6 bases and J dropped 0; count of bases not matched to a gene: 8. CDR3 region: CASSPPGLAGGSSYEQYF. The CDR3 region has the DNA TGTGCCAGCAGCCCACCGGGACTAGCGGGGGGGAGCTCCTACGAGCAGTACTTC.